One sample yielded the 20 T cell receptor beta chains listed below, sequenced in a study of CD8 T cells in Susac syndrome. RNA in amounts of about 0.5 to 1 ug was reverse transcribed with random hexamers. TCRdb recomputed calls from the immunoSEQ multiplex PCR reads with MiXCR, one row per CDR3 protein. The sample lists some 170,000 distinct CDR3 sequences; roughly 94% were seen once. What was sequenced was CD4+ T cells from PBMCs. The receptors were gathered from a human donor with multiple sclerosis.

J is TRBJ2-7 and V is TRBV5-4, with 8 bases matching TRBD1. Trimming at V came to 4 bases and at J to 1 base, leaving 10 bases not matched to a gene. The CDR3 contains 16 residues. Germline CDR1 reads SGHNT; CDR2 reads YYREEE (reference sequence). The CDR3 region is CASSPAFRDRSYEQYF. CDR3 sequence (DNA): TGTGCCAGCAGCCCGGCCTTCCGGGACAGGTCCTACGAGCAGTACTTC.

This chain joins TRBV12-3 or TRBV12-4 and TRBJ1-3; weak D call: TRBD1 (5 bases). Deletions cut 6 bases from V and 0 bases from J, with 12 bases between. CDR3 length equals 15 residues. The CDR3 DNA is TGTGCCAGCAGGGCAGGGAGAAACTCTGGAAACACCATATATTTT. This sequence encodes CASRAGRNSGNTIYF.

The chain couples TRBV18 to TRBJ2-3, with D possibly TRBD1 on 5 matching bases. V was pared by 8 bases and J by 6 bases, with 21 bases between. Germline CDR1 KGHSH, CDR2 LQKENI. This CDR3 is built from 15 residues. In DNA, the CDR3 is TGTGCCAGCACCGCCAGGGATTTAATAACTGATACGCAGTATTTT. Its protein product is CASTARDLITDTQYF. Together with reference TRBV18 and TRBJ2-3, the CDR3 gives the full variable domain: NAGVMQNPRHLVRRRGQEARLRCSPMKGHSHVYWYRQLPEEGLKFMVYLQKENIIDESGMPKERFSAEFPKEGPSILRIQQVVRGDSAAYFCASTARDLITDTQYFGPGTRLTVL.

The chain employs TRBV11-2 and TRBJ2-7, with D unresolved. From germline, CDR1 is SGHAT and CDR2 FQNNGV. The CDR3 length is 11 residues. V lost 4 bases and J 7 bases, leaving 8 bases between the germline ends. The DNA for the CDR3 is TGTGCCAGCAGCTACTACGAGGAGCAGTACTTC. This encodes CASSYYEEQYF.

The rearrangement joins TRBV29-1 to TRBJ1-1, with TRBD1 matching over 10 bases. The CDR3 extends over 14 amino acids. V trimming: 5 bases; J trimming: 3 bases; junction bases outside the gene matches: 6. Germline assignment: CDR1 SQVTM and CDR2 ANQGSEA. The CDR3 is CSVTRQGADTEAFF. CDR3 coding DNA: TGCAGCGTTACTCGACAGGGGGCAGACACTGAAGCTTTCTTT.

This rearrangement joins TRBV10-3 to TRBJ2-7, with 9 bases identical to TRBD2. The CDR3 is made up of 15 amino acids. Trimming removed 0 bases from V and 4 bases from J; junction bases left unmatched: 4. CDR1 and CDR2 (germline): ENHRY, SYGVKD. For the CDR3, the DNA is TGTGCCATCAGTGAGTCGGCTAGCGGGACTTACGAGCAGTACTTC. Protein: CAISESASGTYEQYF.

This clonotype was found once. The gene calls are TRBV12-3 or TRBV12-4 and TRBJ2-2; D gene unclear. This CDR3 is 18 amino acids long. Trimming cost V 6 bases and J 0 bases, with 20 bases left between them. The CDR3 protein is CASSPMLGQASNTGELFF. Written as DNA, the CDR3 is TGTGCCAGCAGCCCCATGTTGGGTCAGGCGTCGAACACCGGGGAGCTGTTTTTT.

The V gene is TRBV2, the J gene TRBJ2-5; D may be TRBD1 or TRBD2 (5 bases each). This CDR3 is built from 14 residues. V lost 8 bases and J 5 bases, leaving 18 bases between the germline ends. From germline, CDR1 is SNHLY and CDR2 FYNNEI. As DNA, the CDR3 is TGTGCCAGCGGCGCCGACGGGGCATCGGAGACCCAGTACTTC. Amino acids: CASGADGASETQYF.

This clonotype was seen a few times. The chain recombines TRBV5-4 with TRBJ1-2; a possible D gene is TRBD1 (5 bases). Germline CDR1 and CDR2: SGHNT and YYREEE (reference sequence). The CDR3 is 13 amino acids. Trimming left V 0 bases short and J 2 bases short, with 5 bases between. Here the CDR3 DNA reads TGTGCCAGCAGCTTGGAGGGGAACTATGGCTACACCTTC. This translates into CASSLEGNYGYTF.

This chain links TRBV6-2 or TRBV6-3 with TRBJ2-7; unclear D gene. Germline assignment: CDR1 MNHEY and CDR2 SVGEGT. The CDR3 sequence is 12 residues long. Deletions cut 6 bases from V and 6 bases from J, with 12 bases between. The CDR3 region has the DNA TGTGCCAGCAGGAGTACTGTACGCGAGCAGTACTTC. Amino acid sequence: CASRSTVREQYF.

The chain couples TRBV20-1 to TRBJ2-1, with a weak D call TRBD2 (5 bases). Trimming stripped 6 bases from V and 3 bases from J, with 15 bases between. Germline-derived CDR1 and CDR2 are DFQATT and SNEGSKA (reference sequence). This CDR3 spans 14 amino acids. CDR3 residues: CSAHTRFHYNEQFF. For the CDR3, the DNA is TGCAGTGCGCATACTAGATTTCACTACAATGAGCAGTTCTTC.

This chain links TRBV20-1 with TRBJ1-3; 9 positions match TRBD1. The CDR3 length is 13 residues. The V segment lost 3 bases and the J segment 9 bases; nucleotides outside the gene matches: 6. The V gene's germline CDR1 is DFQATT and CDR2 SNEGSKA (reference sequence). The DNA of the CDR3 is TGCAGTGCTAGGGGGGACAGGGAAGGCACCATATATTTT. Translation gives CSARGDREGTIYF.

The chain has TRBV11-3 and TRBJ2-7; D remains unclear. V lost 4 bases to trimming and J lost 2 bases, with 12 bases between them. Germline V gene data show CDR1 as SGHNT and CDR2 as YENEEA. This CDR3 spans 14 amino acids. CDR3 in amino acids: CASSSDPTAYEQYF. DNA for the CDR3: TGTGCCAGCAGCTCAGATCCTACAGCCTACGAGCAGTACTTC. The complete variable domain, with remaining parts taken from reference TRBV11-3 and TRBJ2-7, reads EAGVVQSPRYKIIEKKQPVAFWCNPISGHNTLYWYLQNLGQGPELLIRYENEEAVDDSQLPKDRFSAERLKGVDSTLKIQPAELGDSAVYLCASSSDPTAYEQYFGPGTRLTVT.

CDR3 residues: CSVVAGTNNAFF. DNA of the CDR3: TGCAGCGTTGTTGCCGGGACGAACAACGCTTTCTTT. V and J are TRBV29-1 and TRBJ1-1, with D tentatively TRBD1 (5 bases). Germline V CDR1 and CDR2: SQVTM, ANQGSEA. V lost 4 bases and J lost 11, with 17 bases in between. The CDR3 is 12 residues long.

The genes are TRBV24-1 and TRBJ2-1, with D tentatively TRBD2 (6 bases). Per germline, CDR1 KGHDR and CDR2 SFDVKD. There are 19 residues in the CDR3. The V end was cut by 7 bases, the J end by 0 bases, with 24 bases between. In DNA form, the CDR3 reads TGTGCCACCAGCGCCTCTTATAGCCGGGCGGGGAGCTCCTACAATGAGCAGTTCTTC. Amino acids: CATSASYSRAGSSYNEQFF.

This sequence joins TRBV30 and TRBJ1-2; D is perhaps TRBD1 (5 bases). The CDR3 is made up of 15 amino acids. Germline V gene data show CDR1 as GTSNPN and CDR2 as SVGIG (reference sequence). Deletions cut 2 bases from V and 0 bases from J, with 13 bases between. CDR3 loop: CAWSSGGGANYGYTF. In DNA form, the CDR3 reads TGTGCCTGGAGTTCCGGTGGGGGAGCTAACTATGGCTACACCTTC.

The chain is built from TRBV6-5 and TRBJ2-3; maybe TRBD2 (6 bases). The ends were cut back, 4 bases at V and 4 bases at J, with 21 bases in the middle. The CDR3 covers 17 residues. CDR1 is MNHEY, CDR2 SVGAGI, per germline. The CDR3: CASSSLGLQRSADTQYF. The CDR3 nucleotides are TGTGCCAGCAGTTCTTTGGGACTGCAGCGGAGCGCAGATACGCAGTATTTT.

The chain employs TRBV2 and TRBJ1-1; D ambiguous. The germline CDR1 and CDR2 sequences are SNHLY and FYNNEI. CDR3 length equals 14 residues. V was cut by 6 bases and J by 3 bases, with 14 bases left in between. The CDR3 DNA reads as TGTGCCAGCAGCGATCGGGGATTCGACACTGAAGCTTTCTTT. Protein product: CASSDRGFDTEAFF.

The V and J genes are TRBV10-3 and TRBJ2-3, with D possibly called TRBD1 or TRBD2 (5 bases each). CDR3 size: 14 residues. The V end was cut by 4 bases, the J end by 2 bases, with 10 bases between. Per the germline V gene, CDR1 is ENHRY and CDR2 is SYGVKD. This CDR3 is CAISGDGFTDTQYF. The CDR3 DNA sequence: TGTGCCATCAGTGGGGACGGATTCACAGATACGCAGTATTTT.

This rearrangement joins TRBV24-1 to TRBJ1-4; no clear D. CDR1 and CDR2 from the germline V gene are KGHDR and SFDVKD. The CDR3 runs to 16 residues. Between the trimmed V and J ends, which lost 3 bases and 1 base, there was a span of 11 bases. This CDR3 is CATSDGGVGTNEKLFF. As DNA, the CDR3 is TGTGCCACCAGTGATGGTGGGGTTGGAACTAATGAAAAACTGTTTTTT.